This record covers a single TCR beta chain. The antigen is undetermined. The record originates from a study of T cell responses to AZD1222 COVID-19 vaccine. TCRdb keeps only in-frame clones here, not all; method: immunoSEQ multiplex PCR. The sample lists about 99,000 clones; around 89% were seen once. This CDR3 is 15 amino acids long. The V gene's germline CDR1 is MDHEN and CDR2 SYDVKM. The V and J ends lost 2 bases and 2 bases respectively, with 13 bases between them. General study results and limits: Increases in Spike-specific TCR breadth and depth were seen after two AZD1222 doses. Only five or six AZD1222 recipients tested seropositive at baseline. Clonal diversity was possibly underestimated, and white British individuals and females predominated among donors. Reportedly, close to half of spike-specific TCRs are directed against unmutated variant regions.

The receptor was isolated from an adult in good health. The starting material was peripheral blood, obtained on day 0 of AZD1222 vaccination. V gene TRBV28 combines with J gene TRBJ2-7, with a possible D match to TRBD2 (6 bases). CDR3: CASSLPGRDTYEQYF. The CDR3 nucleotides read TGTGCCAGCAGTTTACCCGGGAGAGACACCTACGAGCAGTACTTC.